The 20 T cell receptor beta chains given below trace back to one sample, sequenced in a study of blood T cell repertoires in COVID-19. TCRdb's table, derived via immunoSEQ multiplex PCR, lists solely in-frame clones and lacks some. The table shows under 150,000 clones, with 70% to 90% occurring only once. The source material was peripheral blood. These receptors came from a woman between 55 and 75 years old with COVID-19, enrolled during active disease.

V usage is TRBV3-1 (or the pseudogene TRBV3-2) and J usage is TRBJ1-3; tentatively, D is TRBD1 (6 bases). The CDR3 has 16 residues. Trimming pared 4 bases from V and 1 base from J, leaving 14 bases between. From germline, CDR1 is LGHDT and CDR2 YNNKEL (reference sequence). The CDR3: CASSRRTATSGNTIYF. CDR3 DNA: TGTGCCAGCAGCCGCCGGACAGCCACTTCTGGAAACACCATATATTTT.

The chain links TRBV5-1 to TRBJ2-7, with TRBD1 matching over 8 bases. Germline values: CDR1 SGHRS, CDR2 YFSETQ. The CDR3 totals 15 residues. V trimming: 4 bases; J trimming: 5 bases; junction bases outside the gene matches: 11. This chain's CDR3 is CASSRRLRGLDEQYF. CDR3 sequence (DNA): TGCGCCAGCAGCCGCAGACTCAGGGGGCTCGACGAGCAGTACTTC.

This CDR3 is CASTSGINTEAFF. For the CDR3, the DNA is TGTGCCAGCACCTCGGGGATTAACACTGAAGCTTTCTTT. V is TRBV12-3 or TRBV12-4 and J is TRBJ1-1, with unresolved D. The CDR3 has 13 amino acids. V lost 7 bases and J lost 2, with 11 bases in between.

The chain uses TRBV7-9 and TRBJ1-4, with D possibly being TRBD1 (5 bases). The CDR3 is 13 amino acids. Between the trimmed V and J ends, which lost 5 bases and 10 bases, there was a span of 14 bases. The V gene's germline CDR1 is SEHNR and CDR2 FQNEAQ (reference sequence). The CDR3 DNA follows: TGTGCCAGCAGCCGGGGGGTCGAGGGAAAACTGTTTTTT. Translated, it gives CASSRGVEGKLFF.

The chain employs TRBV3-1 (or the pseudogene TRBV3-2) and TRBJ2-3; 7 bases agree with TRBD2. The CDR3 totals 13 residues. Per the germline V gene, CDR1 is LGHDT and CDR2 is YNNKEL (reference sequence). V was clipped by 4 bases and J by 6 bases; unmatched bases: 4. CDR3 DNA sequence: TGTGCCAGCAGCCTCTCAGCGGGGGATACGCAGTATTTT. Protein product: CASSLSAGDTQYF.

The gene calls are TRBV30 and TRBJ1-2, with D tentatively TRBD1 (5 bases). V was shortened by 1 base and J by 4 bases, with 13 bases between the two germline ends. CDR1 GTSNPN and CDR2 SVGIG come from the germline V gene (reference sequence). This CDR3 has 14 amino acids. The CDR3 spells CAWSGAGGGYGYTF. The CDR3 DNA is TGTGCCTGGAGTGGAGCGGGGGGTGGCTATGGCTACACCTTC.

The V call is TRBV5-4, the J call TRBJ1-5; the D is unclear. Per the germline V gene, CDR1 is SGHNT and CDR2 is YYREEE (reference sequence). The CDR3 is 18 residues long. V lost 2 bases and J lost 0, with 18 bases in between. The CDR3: CASSFGVRRLYSNQPQHF. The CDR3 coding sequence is TGTGCCAGCAGCTTCGGGGTCCGACGGTTGTATAGCAATCAGCCCCAGCATTTT.

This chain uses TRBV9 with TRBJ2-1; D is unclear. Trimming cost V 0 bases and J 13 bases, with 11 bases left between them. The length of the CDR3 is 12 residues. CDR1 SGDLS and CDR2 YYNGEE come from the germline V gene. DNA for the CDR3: TGTGCCAGCAGCGTAGTGCCGAAACTACAGTTCTTC. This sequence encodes CASSVVPKLQFF.

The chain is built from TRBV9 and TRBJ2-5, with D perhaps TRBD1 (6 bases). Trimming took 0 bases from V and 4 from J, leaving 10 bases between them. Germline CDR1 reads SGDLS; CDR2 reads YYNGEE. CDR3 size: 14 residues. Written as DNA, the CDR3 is TGTGCCAGCAGCGTAGAATTGGGGGCAGAGACCCAGTACTTC. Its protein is CASSVELGAETQYF. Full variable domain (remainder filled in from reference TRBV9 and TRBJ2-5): DSGVTQTPKHLITATGQRVTLRCSPRSGDLSVYWYQQSLDQGLQFLIQYYNGEERAKGNILERFSAQQFPDLHSELNLSSLELGDSALYFCASSVELGAETQYFGPGTRLLVL.

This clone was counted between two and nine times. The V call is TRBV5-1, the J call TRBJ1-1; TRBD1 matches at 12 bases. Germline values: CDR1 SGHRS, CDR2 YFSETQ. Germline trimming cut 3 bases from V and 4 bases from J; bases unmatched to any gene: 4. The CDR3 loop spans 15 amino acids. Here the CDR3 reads CASSSGQGAITEAFF. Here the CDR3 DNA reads TGCGCCAGCAGCTCGGGACAGGGGGCGATCACTGAAGCTTTCTTT.

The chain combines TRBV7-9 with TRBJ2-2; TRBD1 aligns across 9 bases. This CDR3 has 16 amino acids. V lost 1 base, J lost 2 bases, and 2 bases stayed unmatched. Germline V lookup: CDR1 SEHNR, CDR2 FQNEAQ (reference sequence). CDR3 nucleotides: TGTGCCAGCAGCTTAGGGGACAGGGTAAACACCGGGGAGCTGTTTTTT. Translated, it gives CASSLGDRVNTGELFF.

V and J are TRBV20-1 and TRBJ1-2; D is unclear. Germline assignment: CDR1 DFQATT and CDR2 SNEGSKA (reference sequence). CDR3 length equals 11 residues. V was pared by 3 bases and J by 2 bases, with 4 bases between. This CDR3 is CSASPNYGYTF. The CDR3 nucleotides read TGCAGTGCTAGTCCGAACTATGGCTACACCTTC.

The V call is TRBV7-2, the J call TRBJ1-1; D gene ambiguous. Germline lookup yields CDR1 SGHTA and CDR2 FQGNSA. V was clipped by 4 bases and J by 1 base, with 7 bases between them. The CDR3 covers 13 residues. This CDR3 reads CASSSPQNTEAFF. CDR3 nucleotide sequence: TGTGCCAGCAGCTCCCCACAGAACACTGAAGCTTTCTTT.

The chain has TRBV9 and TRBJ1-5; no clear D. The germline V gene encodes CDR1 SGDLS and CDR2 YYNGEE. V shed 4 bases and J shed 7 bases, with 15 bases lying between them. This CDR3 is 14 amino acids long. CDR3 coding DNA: TGTGCCAGCAGCCCCTCCCTTGGAGGACAGCCCCAGCATTTT. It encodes CASSPSLGGQPQHF.

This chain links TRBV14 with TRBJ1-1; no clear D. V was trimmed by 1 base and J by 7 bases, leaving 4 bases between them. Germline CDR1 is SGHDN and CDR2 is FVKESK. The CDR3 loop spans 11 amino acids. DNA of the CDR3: TGTGCCAGCAGCCAAGTCCATGAAGCTTTCTTT. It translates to CASSQVHEAFF.

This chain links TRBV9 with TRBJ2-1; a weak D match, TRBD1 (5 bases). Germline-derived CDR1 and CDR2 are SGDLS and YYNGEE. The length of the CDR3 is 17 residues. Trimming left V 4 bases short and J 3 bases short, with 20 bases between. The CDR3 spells CASSLLGSRVGYNEQFF. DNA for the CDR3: TGTGCCAGCAGCCTCCTGGGATCCAGGGTCGGCTACAATGAGCAGTTCTTC. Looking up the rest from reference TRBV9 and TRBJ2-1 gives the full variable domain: DSGVTQTPKHLITATGQRVTLRCSPRSGDLSVYWYQQSLDQGLQFLIQYYNGEERAKGNILERFSAQQFPDLHSELNLSSLELGDSALYFCASSLLGSRVGYNEQFFGPGTRLTVL.

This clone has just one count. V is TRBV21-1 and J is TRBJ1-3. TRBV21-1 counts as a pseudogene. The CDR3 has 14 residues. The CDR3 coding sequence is TGTGCCAGCAGCAAAGGCGTTCGAGGAAACACCATATATTTT. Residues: CASSKGVRGNTIYF.

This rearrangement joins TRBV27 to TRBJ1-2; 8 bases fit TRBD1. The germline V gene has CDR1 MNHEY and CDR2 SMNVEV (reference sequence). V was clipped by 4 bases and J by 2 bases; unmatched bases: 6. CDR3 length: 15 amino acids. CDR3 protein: CASSSGQGPNYGYTF. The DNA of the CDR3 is TGTGCCAGCAGTTCCGGACAGGGTCCCAACTATGGCTACACCTTC.

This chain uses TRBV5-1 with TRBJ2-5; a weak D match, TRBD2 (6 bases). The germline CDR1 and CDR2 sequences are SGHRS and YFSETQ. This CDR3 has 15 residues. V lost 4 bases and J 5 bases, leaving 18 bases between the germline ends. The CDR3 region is CASSKESSREETQYF. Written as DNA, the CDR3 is TGCGCCAGCAGCAAAGAATCTTCTCGGGAGGAGACCCAGTACTTC.

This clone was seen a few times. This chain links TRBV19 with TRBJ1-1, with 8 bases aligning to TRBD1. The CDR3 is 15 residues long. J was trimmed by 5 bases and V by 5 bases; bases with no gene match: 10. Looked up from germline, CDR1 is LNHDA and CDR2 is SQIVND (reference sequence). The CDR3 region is CASSLTRGHGTEAFF. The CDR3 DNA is TGTGCCAGTAGTTTAACCAGGGGGCACGGGACTGAAGCTTTCTTT.